This entry concerns a single T cell receptor (beta chain). The target of this receptor is not known. Nothing much larger sits one base from this clone, and base qualities are not available. Participants in the prospective study were aged roughly 18 to 89 years, lived in about two dozen United States geographic areas, and enrolled through a virtual design. To assign participants to cohorts, the prospective study relied on clinical history that participants themselves reported in a screening survey and a study questionnaire. Recovered participants in ImmuneRACE Cohort 3 were defined as having two consecutive negative NP/OP PCR tests, clearance from a healthcare professional, or resolution of symptoms. In the prospective study, mobile phlebotomists collected whole blood, serum and a nasopharyngeal or oropharyngeal swab from each participant. Additional blood draws and questionnaires over an approximately 2-month period could optionally be provided by prospective study participants. Before DNA extraction, prospective study blood samples were shipped either frozen or at room temperature.

The data originate from a study of blood T cell repertoires in COVID-19 (dated by TCRdb to 2019 to 2021). Study-level background: Samples covering the acute and convalescent phases of COVID-19 were provided by collaborators in the United States, Italy and Spain. The prospective study material was composed of cDNA or gDNA derived from T cells, B-cell-depleted T cells, or PBMCs. Deeply sampled blood TCRbeta repertoires from subjects exposed to, actively infected with, or recovered from COVID-19 were included in the dataset. The repertoires were made available in a free public database intended to serve as a resource for research on the immune response to SARS-CoV-2. Samples came from the ongoing ImmuneRACE study (first 160 participants) plus 1,254 subjects from 6 global collaborators. Sample metadata almost always included a de-identified subject ID, COVID-19 status, age in years and sex. Where available, HLA class I and class II types were taken from metadata supplied by the sample provider and were not determined by assay-based typing. Findings and caveats that apply to the study as a whole: The quantity of clinical and demographic metadata differed by source and by participant and was supplied without curation.

TCRbeta CDR3 regions were amplified from genomic DNA using the immunoSEQ Assay, a bias-controlled multiplex PCR. In the source study's methods: The number of nucleated cells in each sample was estimated from the amplification of reference gene primers within the assay. To quantify the absolute abundance of each unique TCRbeta CDR3 rearrangement, sequence reads were collapsed and filtered. Productive Simpson clonality was computed per sample as the square root of Simpson's diversity index over productive rearrangements. Held by TCRdb, this immuneACCESS table contains in-frame sequences only and omits some clones. Under half of the omission traces to an unresolved V gene where checked; the cause of the rest is unknown. V, J and clone size derive from that table, while D and trimming were established from the DNA sequence. The sample has 250,000 to 300,000 clones on record, around 90% of them singletons. Jointly, the top ten make up around 1.7% of the sample.

The receptor was derived from a woman in her thirties or forties who had recovered from COVID-19. Input material: PBMCs or T cells enriched from blood (not recorded which).

DNA sequence: TGTGCCAGTAGTACCCTCGCTAGCGGCCAAGAGACCCAGTACTTC. Its product reads: CASSTLASGQETQYF. The rearranged chain carries TRBV19 and TRBJ2-5, with 7 bases matching TRBD2. Looking up the germline V gene (reference sequence) yields CDR1 LNHDA and CDR2 SQIVND. Unmatched junction bases come to 6, with V trimmed by 4 bases and J by 1 base. The CDR3 covers 15 residues, taking in both the cysteine and the phenylalanine. CDR3 DNA is the only sequence kept; it has 45 bases, read in frame from the first base.